This T cell receptor (beta chain) was captured in a study of blood T cell repertoires in COVID-19. Study-wide background: The analysed material was cDNA or gDNA that came from T cells, B-cell-depleted T cells, or PBMCs.

Sequencing was performed with immunoSEQ multiplex PCR; in TCRdb, only in-frame clones are kept and a portion is missing. In the table there are about 310,000 clones, over 75% of which are singletons. Germline V CDR1 and CDR2: MDHEN, SYDVKM. V shed 8 bases and J 3 bases; nucleotides not matched to a gene: 10. This CDR3 spans 16 amino acids. This TCR derives from a woman aged 40 to 55 who had recovered from COVID-19. What was sequenced was PBMCs or T cells enriched from blood (not recorded which). This chain joins TRBV28 and TRBJ1-1; 12 nucleotides agree with TRBD1. CDR3 protein: CASSVPGQGADTEAFF. As DNA, the CDR3 is TGTGCCAGCTCCGTCCCGGGACAGGGGGCTGACACTGAAGCTTTCTTT.